These 30 T cell receptor beta chains share one sample of origin, sequenced in a study of graft-versus-host responses after intestinal transplantation. Clones were read by immunoSEQ multiplex PCR, and TCRdb kept only the in-frame ones, dropping some. The sample lists about 25,000 clones, 93% occurring once. The sample was PBMCs, taken 18 days after transplant. The receptors stem from a human patient who received an intestinal transplant, so some T cells may come from the graft donor.

The chain recombines TRBV7-9 with TRBJ2-1; D is possibly TRBD1 (5 bases). The CDR3 is 17 amino acids. Germline CDR1 and CDR2: SEHNR and FQNEAQ (reference sequence). V gave up 3 bases and J gave up 0 bases, with 15 bases separating them. The CDR3 reads CASSLGLVPLSYNEQFF. CDR3 coding DNA: TGTGCCAGCAGCTTGGGGCTCGTACCCCTCTCCTACAATGAGCAGTTCTTC. Drawing the rest from reference TRBV7-9 and TRBJ2-1, the complete variable domain is DTGVSQNPRHKITKRGQNVTFRCDPISEHNRLYWYRQTLGQGPEFLTYFQNEAQLEKSRLLSDRFSAERPKGSFSTLEIQRTEQGDSAMYLCASSLGLVPLSYNEQFFGPGTRLTVL.

Regarding this clone: One end of the junction is discordant with germline, which a read error may explain. This sample also contains other DNA sequences that code for the same CDR3. The chain carries TRBV19 and TRBJ1-5; D is unresolved. The V gene's germline CDR1 is LNHDA and CDR2 SQIVND (reference sequence). The CDR3 totals 16 residues. The CDR3 DNA reads TGTGCCAGCAGTATTGAGGAGTCATATAGCAATCAGCCCCAGCATTTT. This encodes CASSIEESYSNQPQHF. The variable domain in full, with the rest retrieved from reference TRBV19 and TRBJ1-5, is DGGITQSPKYLFRKEGQNVTLSCEQNLNHDAMYWYRQDPGQGLRLIYYSQIVNDFQKGDIAEGYSVSREKKESFPLTVTSAQKNPTAFYLCASSIEESYSNQPQHFGDGTRLSIL.

The chain has TRBV10-3 and TRBJ2-7, with a weak D call TRBD2 (5 bases). Looked up from germline, CDR1 is ENHRY and CDR2 is SYGVKD. The length of the CDR3 is 12 residues. Trimming cost V 6 bases and J 7 bases, with 13 bases left between them. The CDR3: CAIRALLGEQYF. The CDR3 DNA reads TGTGCCATCAGGGCCTTACTAGGGGAGCAGTACTTC.

The chain links TRBV5-5 to TRBJ2-7, with D possibly matching TRBD2 (7 bases). Trimming removed 4 bases at V and 1 base at J, with 18 bases between. CDR3 length: 16 amino acids. From germline, CDR1 is SGHKS and CDR2 YYEKEE (reference sequence). The CDR3 DNA reads as TGTGCCAGCAGCGTGAGCTCAGGGGAGGGATCCTACGAGCAGTACTTC. Protein product: CASSVSSGEGSYEQYF. The full variable domain, rest sourced from reference TRBV5-5 and TRBJ2-7, is DAGVTQSPTHLIKTRGQQVTLRCSPISGHKSVSWYQQVLGQGPQFIFQYYEKEERGRGNFPDRFSARQFPNYSSELNVNALLLGDSALYLCASSVSSGEGSYEQYFGPGTRLTVT.

This clone was recorded only once. V and J are TRBV5-1 and TRBJ1-6, with D unresolved. CDR1 is SGHRS, CDR2 YFSETQ, per germline. V was trimmed by 5 bases and J by 8 bases, leaving 11 bases between them. The CDR3 is 13 residues long. CDR3 region: CASRPDTDSPLHF. The CDR3 nucleotides are TGCGCCAGCAGACCCGACACTGATTCACCCCTCCACTTT.

The V gene is TRBV2, the J gene TRBJ1-1; tentatively, D is TRBD1 (5 bases). Deletions cut 4 bases from V and 6 bases from J, with 12 bases between. Looked up from germline, CDR1 is SNHLY and CDR2 is FYNNEI. The CDR3 length is 13 residues. CDR3 DNA sequence: TGTGCCAGCAGTGTAGGGGTCGAGGCTGAAGCTTTCTTT. Protein sequence: CASSVGVEAEAFF.

This clone was observed a few times. J is TRBJ1-2 and V is TRBV4-2; D gene ambiguous. With 1 base removed from V and 6 bases from J, the gap between germline ends came to 6 bases. CDR3 length: 12 amino acids. CDR1 LGHNA and CDR2 YNFKEQ come from the germline V gene. The CDR3 spells CASSQGDNGYTF. The CDR3 bases are TGTGCCAGCAGCCAAGGGGATAATGGCTACACCTTC.

The CDR3 loop reads CASSRDRASYEQYF. The DNA of the CDR3 is TGTGCCAGCAGCAGGGACAGGGCCTCCTACGAGCAGTACTTC. The chain combines TRBV5-4 with TRBJ2-7; 9 positions agree with TRBD1. Germline V lookup: CDR1 SGHNT, CDR2 YYREEE (reference sequence). The V gene end was trimmed by 4 bases and the J gene end by 0 bases; junction bases not matched to a gene: 2. The CDR3 consists of 14 residues.

This chain links TRBV10-1 with TRBJ2-3; D unclear. V dropped 6 bases and J dropped 0 bases, with 19 bases sitting between them. Germline V gene lookup returns CDR1 WNHNN and CDR2 SYGVQD (reference sequence). The CDR3 is made up of 17 amino acids. The CDR3 sequence is CASSLTSRPTSTDTQYF. The CDR3 DNA is TGCGCCAGCAGCCTCACGTCACGGCCGACTAGCACAGATACGCAGTATTTT.

In its sample, this clone was seen once. The gene calls are TRBV2 and TRBJ2-1, with 10 bases matching TRBD2. Germline lookup yields CDR1 SNHLY and CDR2 FYNNEI. With V trimmed by 3 bases and J by 4 bases, 6 bases remained unmatched. This CDR3 has 16 residues. CDR3 in amino acids: CASSDPLAGGYNEQFF. The DNA of the CDR3 is TGTGCCAGCAGTGACCCTTTAGCGGGGGGATACAATGAGCAGTTCTTC. The whole variable domain, remainder taken from reference TRBV2 and TRBJ2-1, is EPEVTQTPSHQVTQMGQEVILRCVPISNHLYFYWYRQILGQKVEFLVSFYNNEISEKSEIFDDQFSVERPDGSNFTLKIRSTKLEDSAMYFCASSDPLAGGYNEQFFGPGTRLTVL.

This clone was counted a single time. The genes are TRBV6-1 and TRBJ1-4, with 7 bases aligning to TRBD1. This CDR3 spans 15 amino acids. V was pared by 2 bases and J by 8 bases, with 8 bases of the junction left unmatched. Germline values: CDR1 MNHNS, CDR2 SASEGT. In DNA, the CDR3 is TGTGCCAGCAGTGAACTTGACAGGGTGTGGGAAAAACTGTTTTTT. Protein product: CASSELDRVWEKLFF.

This sequence joins TRBV5-1 and TRBJ1-1, with D unclear. With 3 bases removed from V and 1 base from J, the gap between germline ends came to 13 bases. CDR1 and CDR2 from the germline V gene are SGHRS and YFSETQ. This CDR3 is 15 amino acids long. The CDR3: CASSSSYYKNTEAFF. The CDR3 DNA follows: TGCGCCAGCAGCTCTTCCTACTACAAGAACACTGAAGCTTTCTTT.

The V call is TRBV5-1, the J call TRBJ1-4; 8 bases fit TRBD1. The germline gives CDR1 SGHRS, CDR2 YFSETQ. The CDR3 consists of 15 residues. With V trimmed by 2 bases and J by 6 bases, 6 bases remained unmatched. CDR3 DNA sequence: TGCGCCAGCAGCTTTGGGTCAGGGGGCGATGAAAAACTGTTTTTT. Amino acid sequence: CASSFGSGGDEKLFF.

The rearrangement uses TRBV13 and TRBJ2-1, with 8 bases aligning to TRBD2. V shed 5 bases and J 4 bases; nucleotides not matched to a gene: 7. Germline V gene data show CDR1 as PRHDT and CDR2 as FYEKMQ (reference sequence). The CDR3 runs 15 residues. The CDR3 sequence is CASSLSGGSYNEQFF. The CDR3 DNA reads as TGTGCCAGCAGCCTCAGCGGGGGCTCGTACAATGAGCAGTTCTTC. The full variable domain, rest sourced from reference TRBV13 and TRBJ2-1, is AAGVIQSPRHLIKEKRETATLKCYPIPRHDTVYWYQQGPGQDPQFLISFYEKMQSDKGSIPDRFSAQQFSDYHSELNMSSLELGDSALYFCASSLSGGSYNEQFFGPGTRLTVL.

The CDR3 protein is CSATESHSNTGELFF. CDR3 nucleotides: TGCAGCGCCACAGAGTCCCATTCGAACACCGGGGAGCTGTTTTTT. The chain joins TRBV29-1 to TRBJ2-2; D unresolved. Trimming stripped 7 bases from V and 0 bases from J, with 15 bases between. This CDR3 spans 15 amino acids. Germline-derived CDR1 and CDR2 are SQVTM and ANQGSEA.

The chain joins TRBV7-9 to TRBJ2-1; possibly TRBD1 or TRBD2 for D (5 bases each). V lost 3 bases to trimming and J lost 1 base, with 13 bases between them. This CDR3 spans 16 amino acids. From germline, CDR1 is SEHNR and CDR2 FQNEAQ (reference sequence). This CDR3 reads CASSLTKGESYNEQFF. Written as DNA, the CDR3 is TGTGCCAGCAGCTTGACAAAAGGGGAGTCCTACAATGAGCAGTTCTTC.

This rearrangement joins TRBV4-1 to TRBJ2-7; 7 bases map to TRBD1. The germline V gene encodes CDR1 MGHRA and CDR2 YSYEKL. The CDR3 contains 17 residues. The V segment lost 3 bases and the J segment 2 bases; nucleotides outside the gene matches: 13. CDR3 nucleotide sequence: TGCGCCAGCAGCCAGGTCGCTGTACAGGGGTCGACCTACGAGCAGTACTTC. This encodes CASSQVAVQGSTYEQYF.

This clone has a single count. This chain uses TRBV4-1 with TRBJ1-1; weak D call: TRBD1 (5 bases). Trimming cost V 0 bases and J 8 bases, with 16 bases left between them. This CDR3 region has 15 residues. Germline CDR1 MGHRA, CDR2 YSYEKL. CDR3 coding DNA: TGCGCCAGCAGCCAAGATACCGGGACCAAAAAAGAAGCTTTCTTT. Translated: CASSQDTGTKKEAFF.

The genes are TRBV7-9 and TRBJ1-1, with 7 bases matching TRBD1. The CDR3 is 15 amino acids. Germline CDR1 SEHNR, CDR2 FQNEAQ (reference sequence). Unmatched junction bases numbered 5, after V lost 1 base and J lost 3 bases. CDR3 sequence (DNA): TGTGCCAGCAGCTTAGTTGGGCAGGGGGACACTGAAGCTTTCTTT. Its translation is CASSLVGQGDTEAFF.

The rearrangement joins TRBV9 to TRBJ2-3; D is undetermined. V dropped 0 bases and J dropped 6 bases, with 5 bases sitting between them. From germline, CDR1 is SGDLS and CDR2 YYNGEE. The CDR3 totals 12 residues. The CDR3 sequence is CASSVDGDTQYF. CDR3 coding DNA: TGTGCCAGCAGCGTAGATGGTGATACGCAGTATTTT.

The chain couples TRBV5-1 to TRBJ2-7; TRBD1 matches at 12 bases. V was pared by 0 bases and J by 5 bases, with 3 bases of the junction left unmatched. The CDR3 runs 15 residues. Germline lookup yields CDR1 SGHRS and CDR2 YFSETQ. DNA of the CDR3: TGCGCCAGCAGCTTGGTGGGACAGGGGGCGGACGAGCAGTACTTC. Translating gives CASSLVGQGADEQYF.

V and J are TRBV30 and TRBJ1-5; D is unclear. The CDR3 runs 13 residues. Germline V gene sequence: CDR1 GTSNPN, CDR2 SVGIG (reference sequence). The V and J ends lost 1 base and 5 bases respectively, with 9 bases between them. This chain's CDR3 is CAWSAEVYQPQHF. CDR3 sequence (DNA): TGTGCCTGGAGTGCTGAGGTTTATCAGCCCCAGCATTTT.

This clone appeared once. V gene TRBV10-3 combines with J gene TRBJ1-2, with 8 bases fitting TRBD1. CDR1 is ENHRY, CDR2 SYGVKD, per germline. CDR3 length: 17 residues. The trim removed 1 base at V and 4 bases at J, leaving 11 bases unmatched. CDR3 nucleotide sequence: TGTGCCATCAGTGAGTTCCCCCAGGGGGCGCTTCTCTATGGCTACACCTTC. Amino acids: CAISEFPQGALLYGYTF.

The gene calls are TRBV29-1 and TRBJ1-1; 8 bases map to TRBD1. This CDR3 comprises 12 residues. The germline V gene has CDR1 SQVTM and CDR2 ANQGSEA. J gave up 4 bases and V 6 bases, and 4 bases lay outside the gene matches. DNA of the CDR3: TGCAGCGTGGGAACAGGGGGCACTGAAGCTTTCTTT. This translates into CSVGTGGTEAFF.

This clone was recorded once. CDR3 in amino acids: CASSLDRGGKGNTEAFF. CDR3 nucleotides: TGCGCCAGCAGCTTGGACAGGGGGGGAAAGGGGAACACTGAAGCTTTCTTT. The chain recombines TRBV5-1 with TRBJ1-1; 8 bases match TRBD1. The CDR3 sequence is 17 residues long. V was pared by 0 bases and J by 1 base, with 8 bases of the junction left unmatched. Germline V gene lookup returns CDR1 SGHRS and CDR2 YFSETQ.

This clone was observed a few times. This rearrangement joins TRBV21-1 to TRBJ2-2; TRBD1 was called by the table and not checked on the DNA. TRBV21-1 is deemed a pseudogene. The CDR3 runs to 14 residues. The CDR3 loop reads CASSKVGGTGELFF. In DNA form, the CDR3 reads TGTGCCAGCAGCAAAGTAGGGGGAACCGGGGAGCTGTTTTTT.

The chain recombines TRBV27 with TRBJ2-6; D is unclear. This CDR3 region has 13 residues. Germline V gene sequence: CDR1 MNHEY, CDR2 SMNVEV (reference sequence). With 2 bases removed from V and 4 bases from J, the gap between germline ends came to 3 bases. The CDR3 region is CASSLMGANVLTF. The CDR3 DNA reads TGTGCCAGCAGTTTAATGGGGGCCAACGTCCTGACTTTC. Combining the CDR3 with reference TRBV27 and TRBJ2-6 gives the whole variable domain EAQVTQNPRYLITVTGKKLTVTCSQNMNHEYMSWYRQDPGLGLRQIYYSMNVEVTDKGDVPEGYKVSRKEKRNFPLILESPSPNQTSLYFCASSLMGANVLTFGAGSRLTVL.

In this sample, this clone turned up once. The chain is built from TRBV18 and TRBJ2-7, with D perhaps assigned TRBD1 or TRBD2 (6 bases each). The V gene's germline CDR1 is KGHSH and CDR2 LQKENI. Deletions cut 3 bases from V and 4 bases from J, with 19 bases between. CDR3 length equals 16 residues. CDR3 loop: CASSPIPGGSPYEQYF. The CDR3 DNA is TGTGCCAGCTCACCCATTCCCGGGGGCTCCCCTTACGAGCAGTACTTC. The whole variable domain, remainder taken from reference TRBV18 and TRBJ2-7, is NAGVMQNPRHLVRRRGQEARLRCSPMKGHSHVYWYRQLPEEGLKFMVYLQKENIIDESGMPKERFSAEFPKEGPSILRIQQVVRGDSAAYFCASSPIPGGSPYEQYFGPGTRLTVT.

The chain joins TRBV10-3 to TRBJ2-3, with TRBD2 identical over 7 bases. The length of the CDR3 is 15 residues. V gave up 5 bases and J gave up 1 base; unmatched junction bases: 6. Germline values: CDR1 ENHRY, CDR2 SYGVKD. CDR3 in DNA: TGTGCCATCAGTCCCCGGGGGGATGGCACAGATACGCAGTATTTT. Translating gives CAISPRGDGTDTQYF.

The J gene is TRBJ1-1, the V gene TRBV18; D unclear. This CDR3 is built from 14 residues. The ends were cut back, 6 bases at V and 0 bases at J, with 11 bases in the middle. Germline-derived CDR1 and CDR2 are KGHSH and LQKENI. The CDR3, as DNA: TGTGCCAGCTCCCCCTCAGGTATGAACACTGAAGCTTTCTTT. This encodes CASSPSGMNTEAFF.